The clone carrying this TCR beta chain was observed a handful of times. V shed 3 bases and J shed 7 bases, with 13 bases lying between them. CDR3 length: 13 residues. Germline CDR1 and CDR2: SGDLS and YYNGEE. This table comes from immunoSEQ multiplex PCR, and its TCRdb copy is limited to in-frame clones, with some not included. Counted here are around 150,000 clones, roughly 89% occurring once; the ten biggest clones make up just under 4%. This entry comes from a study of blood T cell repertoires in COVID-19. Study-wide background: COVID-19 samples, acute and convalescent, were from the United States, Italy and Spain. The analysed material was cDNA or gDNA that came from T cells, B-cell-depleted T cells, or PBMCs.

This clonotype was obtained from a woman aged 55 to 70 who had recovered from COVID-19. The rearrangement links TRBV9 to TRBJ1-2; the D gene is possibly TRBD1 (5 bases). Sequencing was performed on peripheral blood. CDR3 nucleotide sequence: TGTGCCAGCAGCGCAACCCTCCAGGGTGGCTACACCTTC. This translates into CASSATLQGGYTF.